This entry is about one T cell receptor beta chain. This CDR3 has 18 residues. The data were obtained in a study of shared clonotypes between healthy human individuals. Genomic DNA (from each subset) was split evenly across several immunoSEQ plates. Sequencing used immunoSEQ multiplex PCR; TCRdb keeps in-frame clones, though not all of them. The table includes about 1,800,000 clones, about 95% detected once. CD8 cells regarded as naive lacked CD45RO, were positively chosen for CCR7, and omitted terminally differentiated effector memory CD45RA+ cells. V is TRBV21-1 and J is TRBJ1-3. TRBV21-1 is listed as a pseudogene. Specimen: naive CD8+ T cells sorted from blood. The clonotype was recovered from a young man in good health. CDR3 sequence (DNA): TGTGCCAGCAGCAAAGGCCCCCTGAAAGGGAACTCTGGAAACACCATATATTTT. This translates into CASSKGPLKGNSGNTIYF.